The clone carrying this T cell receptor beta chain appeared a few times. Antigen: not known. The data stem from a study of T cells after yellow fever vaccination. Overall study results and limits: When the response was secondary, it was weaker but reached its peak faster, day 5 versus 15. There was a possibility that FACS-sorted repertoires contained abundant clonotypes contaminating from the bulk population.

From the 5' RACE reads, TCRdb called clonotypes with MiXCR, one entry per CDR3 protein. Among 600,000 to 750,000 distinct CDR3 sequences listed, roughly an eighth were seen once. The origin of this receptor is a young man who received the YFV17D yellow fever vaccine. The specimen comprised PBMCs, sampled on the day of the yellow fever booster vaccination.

CDR3 in amino acids: CARSPRAGSSYNEQFF. CDR3 nucleotide sequence: TGTGCCAGAAGCCCGCGGGCGGGAAGCTCCTACAATGAGCAGTTCTTC. V is TRBV5-3 and J is TRBJ2-1; D may be TRBD2 (6 bases). TRBV5-3 is recorded as an ORF, its role being uncertain. The V and J ends lost 4 bases and 0 bases respectively, with 14 bases between them. The CDR3 totals 16 residues.